A selection of T cell receptor beta chains follows, all from one sample in a study of blood T cell repertoires in COVID-19. Repertoires were generated with immunoSEQ multiplex PCR, while TCRdb's copy carries only in-frame clones and drops some. The sample records 200,000 to 250,000 clones, less than 85% being singletons. Input material: PBMCs or T cells enriched from blood (not recorded which). The source of these receptors is a man aged 60 to 69 who had recovered from COVID-19. The CDR3 runs from the conserved cysteine through the conserved F or W. Some rows have no size entry. The others give once, few or many, or a class for an expanded clone.

V: TRBV15
J: TRBJ2-7
size: NA
CDR3: CATSRDFGVAGHSYEQYF

V: TRBV11-2
J: TRBJ1-4
size: NA
CDR3: CASSWNRVTNEKLFF

V: TRBV5-8
J: TRBJ1-1
size: NA
CDR3: CASSLSENTEAFF

V: TRBV4-3
J: TRBJ2-7
size: NA
CDR3: CASSQLAGNSYEQYF

V: TRBV12-5
J: TRBJ2-2
size: NA
CDR3: CASGLQGANTGELFF

V: TRBV7-3
J: TRBJ2-1
size: NA
CDR3: CASSLIVSSYNEQFF

V: TRBV5-8
J: TRBJ1-4
size: NA
CDR3: CASSLIGAGNEKLFF

V: TRBV19
J: TRBJ2-4
size: NA
CDR3: CASKQPGGGKNIQYF

V: TRBV9
J: TRBJ1-4
size: NA
CDR3: CASSPTGGGSEKLFF

V: TRBV19
J: TRBJ1-2
size: NA
CDR3: CASTQGGGYGYTF

V: TRBV19
J: TRBJ2-2
size: NA
CDR3: CASRDPGATGELFF

V: TRBV12-5
J: TRBJ2-5
size: NA
CDR3: CASGSPTLGLAGVGTQYF

V: TRBV7-9
J: TRBJ2-2
size: NA
CDR3: CASSQGHAGELFF

V: TRBV4-1
J: TRBJ2-7
size: few
CDR3: CASSQHRDSSYEQYF

V: TRBV7-9
J: TRBJ1-2
size: NA
CDR3: CASSWALNYGYTF

V: TRBV24-1
J: TRBJ1-3
size: NA
CDR3: CATPRRVDPRISGNTIYF

V: TRBV11-3
J: TRBJ2-1
size: NA
CDR3: CASSLTGSSYNEQFF

V: TRBV3-1/TRBV3-2
J: TRBJ1-4
size: once
CDR3: CASSQGLVNEKLFF

V: TRBV4-2
J: TRBJ1-4
size: NA
CDR3: CASSQVGQDEKLFF

V: TRBV5-8
J: TRBJ1-4
size: NA
CDR3: CASSSPGQGPHNEKLFF

V: TRBV6-5
J: TRBJ1-2
size: NA
CDR3: CAILGSVRGGYTF

V: TRBV6-2/TRBV6-3
J: TRBJ2-3
size: NA
CDR3: CASSYSIETDTQYF

V: TRBV2
J: TRBJ1-1
size: NA
CDR3: CASRRELNTEAFF

V: TRBV11-3
J: TRBJ1-6
size: NA
CDR3: CASSFTGGMGSPLHF

V: TRBV27
J: TRBJ2-5
size: few
CDR3: CASSPGGRETQYF

V: TRBV19
J: TRBJ2-3
size: NA
CDR3: CASRPRASTDTQYF

V: TRBV6-2/TRBV6-3
J: TRBJ1-5
size: NA
CDR3: CASSYSGALSNQPQHF

V: TRBV11-3
J: TRBJ2-5
size: few
CDR3: CASSHNGGGQETQYF

V: TRBV2
J: TRBJ1-5
size: few
CDR3: CASSPGGIQPQHF

V: TRBV3-1/TRBV3-2
J: TRBJ1-5
size: NA
CDR3: CASSSQASNQPQHF

V: TRBV12-3/TRBV12-4
J: TRBJ2-7
size: NA
CDR3: CASSLVKNYEQYF

V: TRBV12-3/TRBV12-4
J: TRBJ2-7
size: NA
CDR3: CASSLVSSYEQYF

V: TRBV27
J: TRBJ1-2
size: NA
CDR3: CASSATGTAIGYGYTF

V: TRBV29-1
J: TRBJ2-3
size: NA
CDR3: CSVTQGVGTDTQYF

V: TRBV18
J: TRBJ1-5
size: NA
CDR3: CASSPTEASNQPQHF

V: TRBV12-3/TRBV12-4
J: TRBJ2-1
size: NA
CDR3: CASRSTVDDEQFF

V: TRBV4-3
J: TRBJ2-7
size: many
CDR3: CASSQDAGTYEQYF

V: TRBV7-2
J: TRBJ1-5
size: few
CDR3: CASSLTGNSNQPQHF

V: TRBV11-3
J: TRBJ2-3
size: NA
CDR3: CASSLGASALPDTQYF

V: TRBV27
J: TRBJ1-1
size: NA
CDR3: CASSLYGGRGENTEAFF

V: TRBV3-1/TRBV3-2
J: TRBJ2-7
size: NA
CDR3: CASSQLPGSYEQYF

V: TRBV3-1/TRBV3-2
J: TRBJ1-4
size: NA
CDR3: CASSPRNEKLFF

V: TRBV2
J: TRBJ2-3
size: NA
CDR3: CASSEGLAGASTDTQYF